The TCR beta chain under discussion was sequenced for a study of shared clonotypes between healthy human individuals. This CDR3 comprises 13 residues. The ends lost 7 bases at V and 5 bases at J; junction bases unmatched: 7. The germline V gene encodes CDR1 MDHEN and CDR2 SYDVKM. Each cell subset's genomic DNA was divided evenly among several immunoSEQ plates. Per the original methods: In the immunoSEQ data, sequences were junction-only and lacked quality scores, so filtering differed. TCRdb's table, derived via immunoSEQ multiplex PCR, lists solely in-frame clones and lacks some. The DNA gave D and trimming, while V, J and clone size come from that table. The repertoire holds approximately 2.3 million clones, with 80% to 95% as singletons.

The receptor was derived from a man aged 18 to 29 in good health. Some clones in this sample may be carry-over from other donors' samples. The chain is built from TRBV28 and TRBJ2-7; 8 bases are a match to TRBD2. The specimen sequenced was naive CD4+ T cells from PBMCs. Stated subset: CD45RA+ positively selected. Here the CDR3 reads CASTKRETNEQYF. CDR3 DNA: TGTGCCAGCACTAAGCGGGAGACTAACGAGCAGTACTTC.